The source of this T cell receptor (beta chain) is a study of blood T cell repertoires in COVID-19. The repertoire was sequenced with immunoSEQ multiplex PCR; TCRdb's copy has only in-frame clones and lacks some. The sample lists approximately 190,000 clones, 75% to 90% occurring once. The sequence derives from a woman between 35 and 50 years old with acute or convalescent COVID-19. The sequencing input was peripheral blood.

This CDR3 reads CASSRQSASTDTQYF. For the CDR3, the DNA is TGCGCCAGCAGCCGCCAGTCTGCTAGCACAGATACGCAGTATTTT. The rearrangement joins TRBV5-1 to TRBJ2-3; D ambiguous. The V end lost 4 bases, the J end lost 0 bases, and 12 bases lay between the germline ends. The CDR3 is 15 amino acids. In germline, CDR1 is SGHRS, CDR2 YFSETQ.